Listed here are 9 T cell receptor beta chains from one sample, sequenced in a study of blood T cell repertoires in COVID-19 (dated by TCRdb to 2020 to 2022). Library preparation used the immunoSEQ multiplex PCR assay. This immuneACCESS table, as held by TCRdb, lists in-frame sequences with V and J called but not all clones. Of the missing ones, under half trace to an unresolved V gene in checked studies; the others have no known cause. In this sample the table shows 50,000 or so clones, about 92% of which occur a single time. The top ten constitute more than 0.8% of the sample. Sample: peripheral blood. The origin of the receptors is a man in his 60s with COVID-19, enrolled during active disease.

The chain links TRBV6-5 to TRBJ1-1; perhaps TRBD1 as D (6 bases). The CDR3 has 15 amino acids. CDR1 and CDR2 from the germline V gene are MNHEY and SVGAGI. The V gene lost 6 bases and the J gene lost 5 bases, with 19 bases spanning the gap. This CDR3 reads CASRKATGGSTEAFF. The CDR3 nucleotides read TGTGCCAGCAGGAAGGCGACAGGCGGGAGTACTGAAGCTTTCTTT.

The genes are TRBV4-1 and TRBJ2-3, with TRBD2 matching over 10 bases. CDR3 length: 16 amino acids. Germline CDR1 reads MGHRA; CDR2 reads YSYEKL. V was clipped by 4 bases and J by 2 bases; unmatched bases: 6. The CDR3 reads CASSLIAGGTTDTQYF. CDR3 nucleotide sequence: TGCGCCAGCAGCCTAATAGCGGGGGGTACCACAGATACGCAGTATTTT.

The chain links TRBV12-3 or TRBV12-4 to TRBJ2-7; maybe TRBD1 (6 bases). The CDR3 is 12 amino acids. V lost 8 bases and J lost 3, with 11 bases in between. The CDR3 reads CASSGVNYEQYF. Here the CDR3 DNA reads TGTGCCAGCTCAGGGGTTAACTACGAGCAGTACTTC.

This rearrangement joins TRBV19 to TRBJ1-3; D gene unclear. Germline loops: CDR1 LNHDA, CDR2 SQIVND (reference sequence). V lost 6 bases and J lost 2, with 14 bases in between. CDR3 length: 15 residues. CDR3 DNA sequence: TGTGCCAGTAGGACCACCGGGGTTGCTGGAAACACCATATATTTT. Translating it yields CASRTTGVAGNTIYF.

The chain has TRBV11-2 and TRBJ2-1; 8 nucleotides match TRBD2. From germline, CDR1 is SGHAT and CDR2 FQNNGV. Losses at the gene ends were 2 bases for V and 7 bases for J; bases not matched to a gene: 7. The CDR3 has 15 amino acids. This chain's CDR3 is CASSLNGGLVNEQFF. The CDR3 bases are TGTGCCAGCAGCTTAAACGGGGGACTAGTAAATGAGCAGTTCTTC.

This chain joins TRBV5-1 and TRBJ1-1; TRBD1 might be the D (6 bases). This CDR3 has 12 residues. V lost 4 bases to trimming and J lost 5 bases, with 9 bases between them. Per germline, CDR1 SGHRS and CDR2 YFSETQ. CDR3 nucleotide sequence: TGCGCCAGCAGCATCAGGGGTACTGAAGCTTTCTTT. Translating it yields CASSIRGTEAFF. Drawing the rest from reference TRBV5-1 and TRBJ1-1, the complete variable domain is KAGVTQTPRYLIKTRGQQVTLSCSPISGHRSVSWYQQTPGQGLQFLFEYFSETQRNKGNFPGRFSGRQFSNSRSEMNVSTLELGDSALYLCASSIRGTEAFFGQGTRLTVV.

The chain joins TRBV5-4 to TRBJ2-1; D unresolved. The CDR3 spans 16 residues. V dropped 5 bases and J dropped 6 bases, with 21 bases sitting between them. Germline V lookup: CDR1 SGHNT, CDR2 YYREEE (reference sequence). This CDR3 reads CASSPWRPSVANEQFF. CDR3 sequence (DNA): TGTGCCAGCAGTCCTTGGCGGCCCTCAGTGGCCAATGAGCAGTTCTTC.

On this clone: At one end, the junction sequence differs from germline, possibly due to a read error. In nucleotides, the CDR3 is TGTGCCAGCAGCCAAGCAGGGCAGCTCAATGCGCAGTTCTTC. It yields the protein CASSQAGQLNAQFF. J is TRBJ2-1 and V is TRBV3-1 (or the pseudogene TRBV3-2); TRBD1 is a possible D gene (5 bases). CDR1 and CDR2 (germline): LGHDT, YNNKEL (reference sequence). The CDR3 has 14 residues.

This chain uses TRBV19 with TRBJ2-3; 9 bases line up with TRBD2. Germline V gene data show CDR1 as LNHDA and CDR2 as SQIVND (reference sequence). This CDR3 has 14 residues. Unmatched junction bases numbered 4, after V lost 7 bases and J lost 2 bases. CDR3 amino acids: CASKAGGNTDTQYF. The CDR3 DNA is TGTGCCAGTAAAGCGGGGGGAAACACAGATACGCAGTATTTT.